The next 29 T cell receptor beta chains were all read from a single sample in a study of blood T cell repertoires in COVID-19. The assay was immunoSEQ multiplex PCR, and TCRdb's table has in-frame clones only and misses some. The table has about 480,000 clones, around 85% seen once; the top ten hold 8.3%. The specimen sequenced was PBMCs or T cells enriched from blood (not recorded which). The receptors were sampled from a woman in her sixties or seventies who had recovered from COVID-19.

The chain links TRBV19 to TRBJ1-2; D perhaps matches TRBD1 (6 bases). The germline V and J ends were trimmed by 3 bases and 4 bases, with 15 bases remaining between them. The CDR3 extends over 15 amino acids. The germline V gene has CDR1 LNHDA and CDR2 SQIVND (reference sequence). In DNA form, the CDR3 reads TGTGCCAGTAGTATCTCTAACAACAGGGTCTATGGCTACACCTTC. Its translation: CASSISNNRVYGYTF.

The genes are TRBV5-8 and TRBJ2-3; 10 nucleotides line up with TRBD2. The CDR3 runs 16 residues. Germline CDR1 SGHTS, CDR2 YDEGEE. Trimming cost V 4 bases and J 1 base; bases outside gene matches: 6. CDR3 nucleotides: TGTGCCAGCAGCCTGGGAGCGGGGGGGGGCACAGATACGCAGTATTTT. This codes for CASSLGAGGGTDTQYF.

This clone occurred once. CDR3 in amino acids: CASSLFTSGGAGDTQYF. For the CDR3, the DNA is TGTGCCAGCAGTTTATTTACCTCAGGGGGCGCCGGGGATACGCAGTATTTT. This chain links TRBV27 with TRBJ2-3; 8 bases line up with TRBD1. V shed 1 base, J shed 6 bases, and the junction held 12 bases outside the gene matches. This CDR3 comprises 17 residues. The germline CDR1 and CDR2 sequences are MNHEY and SMNVEV (reference sequence).

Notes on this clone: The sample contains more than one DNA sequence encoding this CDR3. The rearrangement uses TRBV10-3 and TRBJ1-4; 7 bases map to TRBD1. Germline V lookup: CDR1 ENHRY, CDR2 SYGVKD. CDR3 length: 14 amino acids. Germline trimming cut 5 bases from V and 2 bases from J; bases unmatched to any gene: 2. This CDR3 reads CAISRQGTNEKLFF. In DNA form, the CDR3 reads TGTGCCATCAGTCGACAGGGCACTAATGAAAAACTGTTTTTT.

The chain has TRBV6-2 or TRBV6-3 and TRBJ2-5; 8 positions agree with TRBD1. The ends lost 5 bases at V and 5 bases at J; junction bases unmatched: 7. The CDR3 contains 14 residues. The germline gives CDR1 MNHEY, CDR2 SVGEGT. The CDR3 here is CASSPRTGRETQYF. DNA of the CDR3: TGTGCCAGCAGTCCCCGGACAGGGCGGGAGACCCAGTACTTC.

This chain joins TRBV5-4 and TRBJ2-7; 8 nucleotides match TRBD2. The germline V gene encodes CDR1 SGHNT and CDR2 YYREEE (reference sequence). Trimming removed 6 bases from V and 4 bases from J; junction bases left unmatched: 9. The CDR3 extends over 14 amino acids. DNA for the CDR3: TGTGCCAGCACCCTAAGCGGGGGCAAGTACGAGCAGTACTTC. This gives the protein CASTLSGGKYEQYF.

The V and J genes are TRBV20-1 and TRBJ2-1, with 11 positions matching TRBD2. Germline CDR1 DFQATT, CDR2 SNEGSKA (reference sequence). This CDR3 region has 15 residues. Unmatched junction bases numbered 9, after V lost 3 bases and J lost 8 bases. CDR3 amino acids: CSASGLAGGRDEQFF. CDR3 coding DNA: TGCAGTGCTAGTGGCCTAGCGGGGGGCCGGGATGAGCAGTTCTTC.

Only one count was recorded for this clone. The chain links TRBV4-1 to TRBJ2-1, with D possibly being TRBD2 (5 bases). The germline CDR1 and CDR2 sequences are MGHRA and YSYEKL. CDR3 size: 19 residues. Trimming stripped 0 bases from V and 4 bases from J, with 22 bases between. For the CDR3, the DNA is TGCGCCAGCAGCCAAGAGGCCCTTCTAATGGGCGGGTGGTACAATGAGCAGTTCTTC. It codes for CASSQEALLMGGWYNEQFF.

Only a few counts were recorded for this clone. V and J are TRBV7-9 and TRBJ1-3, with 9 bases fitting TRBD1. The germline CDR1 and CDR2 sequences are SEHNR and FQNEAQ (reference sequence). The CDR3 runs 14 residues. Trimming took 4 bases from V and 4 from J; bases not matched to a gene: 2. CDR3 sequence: CASSSQGAGNTIYF. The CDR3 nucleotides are TGTGCCAGCAGCTCACAGGGGGCAGGAAACACCATATATTTT.

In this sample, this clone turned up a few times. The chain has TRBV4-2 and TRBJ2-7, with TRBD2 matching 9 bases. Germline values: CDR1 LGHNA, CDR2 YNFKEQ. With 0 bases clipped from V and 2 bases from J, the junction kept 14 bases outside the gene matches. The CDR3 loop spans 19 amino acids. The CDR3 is CASSQDLPSSGETTYEQYF. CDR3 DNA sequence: TGTGCCAGCAGCCAAGATTTGCCGTCTAGCGGGGAAACGACCTACGAGCAGTACTTC.

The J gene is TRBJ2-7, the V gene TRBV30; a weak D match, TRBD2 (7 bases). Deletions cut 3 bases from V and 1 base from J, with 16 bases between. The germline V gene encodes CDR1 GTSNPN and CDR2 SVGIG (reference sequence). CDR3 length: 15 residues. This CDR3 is CAWSPRGGGSYEQYF. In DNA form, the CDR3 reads TGTGCCTGGAGCCCTAGGGGAGGGGGTTCCTACGAGCAGTACTTC.

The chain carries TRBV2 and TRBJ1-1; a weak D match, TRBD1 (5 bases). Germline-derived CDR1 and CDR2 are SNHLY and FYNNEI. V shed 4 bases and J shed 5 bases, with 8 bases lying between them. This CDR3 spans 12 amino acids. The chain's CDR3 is CASSGGVTEAFF. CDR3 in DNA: TGTGCCAGCAGTGGGGGGGTTACTGAAGCTTTCTTT.

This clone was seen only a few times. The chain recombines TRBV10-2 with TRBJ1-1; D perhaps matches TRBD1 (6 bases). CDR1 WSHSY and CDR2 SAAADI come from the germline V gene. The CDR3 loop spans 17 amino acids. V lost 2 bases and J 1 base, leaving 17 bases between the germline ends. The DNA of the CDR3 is TGCGCCAGCAGTGAGATCGGGGTAGGGGGGGCGAACACTGAAGCTTTCTTT. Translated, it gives CASSEIGVGGANTEAFF.

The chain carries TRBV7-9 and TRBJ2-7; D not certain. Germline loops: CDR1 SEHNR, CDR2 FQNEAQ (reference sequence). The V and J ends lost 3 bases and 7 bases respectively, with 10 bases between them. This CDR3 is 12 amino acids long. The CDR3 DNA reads TGTGCCAGCAGCTTTACACCCGGGGAGCAGTACTTC. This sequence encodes CASSFTPGEQYF.

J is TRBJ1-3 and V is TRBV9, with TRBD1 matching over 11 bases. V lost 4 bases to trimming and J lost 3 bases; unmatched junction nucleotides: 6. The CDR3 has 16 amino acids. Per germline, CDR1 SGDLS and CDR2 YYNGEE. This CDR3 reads CASSFGTGGFGNTIYF. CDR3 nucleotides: TGTGCCAGCAGCTTCGGGACAGGGGGTTTTGGAAACACCATATATTTT.

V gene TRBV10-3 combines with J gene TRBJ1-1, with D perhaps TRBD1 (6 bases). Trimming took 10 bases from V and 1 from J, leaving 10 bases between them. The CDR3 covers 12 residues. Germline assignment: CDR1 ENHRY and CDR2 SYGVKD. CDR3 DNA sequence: TGTGCCACACTACAGGGGAACACTGAAGCTTTCTTT. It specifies CATLQGNTEAFF.

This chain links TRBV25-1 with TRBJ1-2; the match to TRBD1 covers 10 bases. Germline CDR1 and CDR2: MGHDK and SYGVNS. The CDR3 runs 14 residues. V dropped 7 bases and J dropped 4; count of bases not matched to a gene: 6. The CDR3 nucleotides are TGTGCCAGCAACACCGGGACAGGGGTCTATGGCTACACCTTC. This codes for CASNTGTGVYGYTF.

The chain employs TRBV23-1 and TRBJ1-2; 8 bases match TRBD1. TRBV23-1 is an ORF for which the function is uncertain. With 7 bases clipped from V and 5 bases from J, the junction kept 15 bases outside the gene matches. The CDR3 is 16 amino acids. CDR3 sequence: CASTERIDRGKYGYTF. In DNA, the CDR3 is TGCGCCAGCACCGAGAGAATAGACAGGGGCAAGTATGGCTACACCTTC.

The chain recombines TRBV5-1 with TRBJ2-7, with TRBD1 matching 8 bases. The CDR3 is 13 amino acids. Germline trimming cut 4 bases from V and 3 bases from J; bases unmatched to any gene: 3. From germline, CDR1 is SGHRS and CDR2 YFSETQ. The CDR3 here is CASSEGQDYEQYV. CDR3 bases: TGCGCCAGCAGCGAGGGACAGGACTACGAGCAGTACGTC.

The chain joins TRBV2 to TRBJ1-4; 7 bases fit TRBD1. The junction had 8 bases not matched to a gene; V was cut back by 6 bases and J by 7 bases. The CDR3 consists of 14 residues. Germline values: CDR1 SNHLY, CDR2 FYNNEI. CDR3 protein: CASRAGGLPEKLFF. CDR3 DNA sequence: TGTGCCAGCAGGGCAGGGGGGCTGCCTGAAAAACTGTTTTTT. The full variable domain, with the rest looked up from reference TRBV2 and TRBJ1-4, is EPEVTQTPSHQVTQMGQEVILRCVPISNHLYFYWYRQILGQKVEFLVSFYNNEISEKSEIFDDQFSVERPDGSNFTLKIRSTKLEDSAMYFCASRAGGLPEKLFFGSGTQLSVL.

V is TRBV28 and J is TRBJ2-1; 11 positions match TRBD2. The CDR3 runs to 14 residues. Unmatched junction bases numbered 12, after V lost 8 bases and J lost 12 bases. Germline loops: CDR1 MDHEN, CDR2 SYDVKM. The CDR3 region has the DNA TGTGCCAGCTACCGCGGGGCTAGCGGGGGGAGGCAGTTCTTC. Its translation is CASYRGASGGRQFF.

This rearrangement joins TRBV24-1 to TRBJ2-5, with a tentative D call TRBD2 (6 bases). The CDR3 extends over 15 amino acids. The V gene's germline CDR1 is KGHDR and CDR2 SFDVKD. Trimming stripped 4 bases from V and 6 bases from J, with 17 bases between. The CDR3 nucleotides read TGTGCCACCAGTGACGCCCGGGGGAGGACACAGACCCAGTACTTC. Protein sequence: CATSDARGRTQTQYF.

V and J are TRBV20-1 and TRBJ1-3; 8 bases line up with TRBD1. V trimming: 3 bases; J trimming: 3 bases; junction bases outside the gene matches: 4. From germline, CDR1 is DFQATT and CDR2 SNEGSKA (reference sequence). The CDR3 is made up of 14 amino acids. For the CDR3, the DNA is TGCAGTGCTAGTCAGGGGGCAAGTGGAAACACCATATATTTT. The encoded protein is CSASQGASGNTIYF.

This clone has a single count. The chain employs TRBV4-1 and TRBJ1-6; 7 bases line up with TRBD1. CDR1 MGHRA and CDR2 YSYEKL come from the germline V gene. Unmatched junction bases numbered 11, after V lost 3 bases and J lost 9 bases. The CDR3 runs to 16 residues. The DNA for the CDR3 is TGCGCCAGCAGCCACGTCGGGAGGGGGCTCGGTTCACCCCTCCACTTT. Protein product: CASSHVGRGLGSPLHF.

The CDR3, as DNA: TGTGCCAGCAGCTTGGCCCCCCTAGCGGGGGGTGGGGAGACCCAGTACTTC. Protein product: CASSLAPLAGGGETQYF. V gene TRBV5-6 combines with J gene TRBJ2-5, with TRBD2 matching 11 bases. CDR1 is SGHDT, CDR2 YYEEEE, per germline. The CDR3 length is 17 residues. Germline trimming cut 0 bases from V and 5 bases from J; bases unmatched to any gene: 9.

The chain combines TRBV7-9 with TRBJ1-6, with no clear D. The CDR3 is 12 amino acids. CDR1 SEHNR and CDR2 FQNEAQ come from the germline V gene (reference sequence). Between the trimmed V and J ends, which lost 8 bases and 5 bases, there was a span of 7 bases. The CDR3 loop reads CASGRDNSPLHF. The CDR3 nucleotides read TGTGCCAGCGGCCGGGATAATTCACCCCTCCACTTT.

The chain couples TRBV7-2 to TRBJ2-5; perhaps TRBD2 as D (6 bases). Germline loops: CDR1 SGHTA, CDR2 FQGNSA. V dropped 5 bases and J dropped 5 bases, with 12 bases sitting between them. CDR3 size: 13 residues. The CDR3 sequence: CASSDLGRETQYF. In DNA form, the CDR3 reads TGTGCCAGCAGCGACCTGGGGAGGGAGACCCAGTACTTC.

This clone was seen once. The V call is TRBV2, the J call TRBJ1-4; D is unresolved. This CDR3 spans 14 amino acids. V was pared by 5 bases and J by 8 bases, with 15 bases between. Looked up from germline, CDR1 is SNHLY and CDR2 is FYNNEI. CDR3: CASSYRNQREKLFF. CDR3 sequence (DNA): TGTGCCAGCAGTTACCGGAATCAGAGGGAAAAACTGTTTTTT.

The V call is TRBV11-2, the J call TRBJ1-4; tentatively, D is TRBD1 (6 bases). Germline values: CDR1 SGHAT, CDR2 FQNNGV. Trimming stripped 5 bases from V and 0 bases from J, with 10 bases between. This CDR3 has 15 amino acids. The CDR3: CASSPTGPTNEKLFF. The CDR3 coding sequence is TGTGCCAGCAGCCCTACAGGGCCAACTAATGAAAAACTGTTTTTT.